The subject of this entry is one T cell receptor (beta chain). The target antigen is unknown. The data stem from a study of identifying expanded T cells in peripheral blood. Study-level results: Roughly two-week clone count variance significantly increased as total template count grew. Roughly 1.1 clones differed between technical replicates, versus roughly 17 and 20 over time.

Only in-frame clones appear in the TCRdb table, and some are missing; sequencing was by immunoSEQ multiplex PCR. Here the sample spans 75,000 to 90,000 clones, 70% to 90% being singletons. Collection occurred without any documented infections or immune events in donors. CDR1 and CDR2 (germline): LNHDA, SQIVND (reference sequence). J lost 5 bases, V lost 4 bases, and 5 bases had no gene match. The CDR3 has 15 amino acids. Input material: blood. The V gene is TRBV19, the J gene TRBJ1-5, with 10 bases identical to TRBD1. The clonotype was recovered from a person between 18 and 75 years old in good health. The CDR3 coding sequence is TGTGCCAGTAGTACCCGGACAGGGGGTGATCAGCCCCAGCATTTT. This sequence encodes CASSTRTGGDQPQHF. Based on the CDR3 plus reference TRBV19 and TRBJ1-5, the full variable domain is DGGITQSPKYLFRKEGQNVTLSCEQNLNHDAMYWYRQDPGQGLRLIYYSQIVNDFQKGDIAEGYSVSREKKESFPLTVTSAQKNPTAFYLCASSTRTGGDQPQHFGDGTRLSIL.